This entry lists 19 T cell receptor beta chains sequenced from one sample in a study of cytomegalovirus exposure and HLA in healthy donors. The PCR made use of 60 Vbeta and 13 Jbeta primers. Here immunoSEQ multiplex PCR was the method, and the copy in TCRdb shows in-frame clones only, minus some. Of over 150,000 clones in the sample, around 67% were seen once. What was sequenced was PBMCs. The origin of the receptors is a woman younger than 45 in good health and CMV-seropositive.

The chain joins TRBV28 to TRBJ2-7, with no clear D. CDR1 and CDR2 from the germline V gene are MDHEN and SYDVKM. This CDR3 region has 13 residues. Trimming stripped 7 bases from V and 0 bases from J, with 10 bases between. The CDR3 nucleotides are TGTGCCAGCAACGACTTGCACTCCTACGAGCAGTACTTC. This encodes CASNDLHSYEQYF. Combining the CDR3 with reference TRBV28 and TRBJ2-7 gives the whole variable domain DVKVTQSSRYLVKRTGEKVFLECVQDMDHENMFWYRQDPGLGLRLIYFSYDVKMKEKGDIPEGYSVSREKKERFSLILESASTNQTSMYLCASNDLHSYEQYFGPGTRLTVT.

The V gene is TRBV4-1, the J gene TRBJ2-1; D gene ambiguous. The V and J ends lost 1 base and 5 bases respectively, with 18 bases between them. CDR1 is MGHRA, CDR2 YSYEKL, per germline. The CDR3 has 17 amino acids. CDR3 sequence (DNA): TGCGCCAGCAGCCAAGTTCTTTTGCGTCTGGTGCACAATGAGCAGTTCTTC. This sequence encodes CASSQVLLRLVHNEQFF.

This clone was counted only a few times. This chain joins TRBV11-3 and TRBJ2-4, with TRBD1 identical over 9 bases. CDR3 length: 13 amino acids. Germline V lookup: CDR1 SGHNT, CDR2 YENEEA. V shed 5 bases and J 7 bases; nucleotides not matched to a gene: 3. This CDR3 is CASSLGQGNIQYF. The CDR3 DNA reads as TGTGCCAGCAGCCTCGGACAGGGGAACATTCAGTACTTC.

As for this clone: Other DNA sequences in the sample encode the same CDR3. CDR3 sequence (DNA): TGTGCCAGCAGTTTACTAAACTCACCCCTCCACTTT. It yields the protein CASSLLNSPLHF. The chain combines TRBV27 with TRBJ1-6; D unclear. Germline-derived CDR1 and CDR2 are MNHEY and SMNVEV (reference sequence). V lost 2 bases to trimming and J lost 10 bases, with 6 bases between them. The CDR3 spans 12 residues.

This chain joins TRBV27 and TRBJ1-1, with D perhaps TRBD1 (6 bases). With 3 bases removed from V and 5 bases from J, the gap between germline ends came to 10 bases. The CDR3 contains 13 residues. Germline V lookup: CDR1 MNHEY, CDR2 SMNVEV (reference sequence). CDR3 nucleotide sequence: TGTGCCAGCAGTTTGGGACAAAGGACTGAAGCTTTCTTT. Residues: CASSLGQRTEAFF.

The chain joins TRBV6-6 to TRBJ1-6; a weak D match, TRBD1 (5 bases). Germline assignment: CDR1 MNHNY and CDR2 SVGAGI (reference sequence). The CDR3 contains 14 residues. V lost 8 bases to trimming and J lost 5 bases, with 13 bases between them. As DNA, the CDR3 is TGTGCCAGCTCCCCGCAGGGTGATAATTCACCCCTCCACTTT. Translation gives CASSPQGDNSPLHF.

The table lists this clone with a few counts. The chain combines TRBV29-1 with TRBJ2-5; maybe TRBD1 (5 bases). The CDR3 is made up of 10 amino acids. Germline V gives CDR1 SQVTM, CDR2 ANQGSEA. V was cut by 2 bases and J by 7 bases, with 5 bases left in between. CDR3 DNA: TGCAGCGTTGAAACAGGGACCCAGTACTTC. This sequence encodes CSVETGTQYF.

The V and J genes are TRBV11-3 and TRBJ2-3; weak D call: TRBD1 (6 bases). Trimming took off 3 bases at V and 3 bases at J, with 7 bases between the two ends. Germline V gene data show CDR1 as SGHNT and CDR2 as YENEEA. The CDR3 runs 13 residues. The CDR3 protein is CASSFGQTDTQYF. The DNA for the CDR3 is TGTGCCAGCAGCTTCGGACAGACAGATACGCAGTATTTT. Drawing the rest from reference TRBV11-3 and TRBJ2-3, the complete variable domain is EAGVVQSPRYKIIEKKQPVAFWCNPISGHNTLYWYLQNLGQGPELLIRYENEEAVDDSQLPKDRFSAERLKGVDSTLKIQPAELGDSAVYLCASSFGQTDTQYFGPGTRLTVL.

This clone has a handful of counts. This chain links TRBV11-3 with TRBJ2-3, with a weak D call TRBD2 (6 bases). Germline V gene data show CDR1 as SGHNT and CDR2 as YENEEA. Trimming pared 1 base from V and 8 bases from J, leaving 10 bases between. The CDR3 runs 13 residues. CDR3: CASSLALGGTQYF. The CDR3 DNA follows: TGTGCCAGCAGCTTAGCGCTGGGAGGTACGCAGTATTTT.

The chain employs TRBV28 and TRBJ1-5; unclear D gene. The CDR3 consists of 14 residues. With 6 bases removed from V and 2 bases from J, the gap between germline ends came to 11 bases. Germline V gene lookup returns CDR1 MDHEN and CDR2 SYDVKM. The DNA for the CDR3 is TGTGCCAGCAGCCCCGGGTTCGGCAATCAGCCCCAGCATTTT. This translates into CASSPGFGNQPQHF.

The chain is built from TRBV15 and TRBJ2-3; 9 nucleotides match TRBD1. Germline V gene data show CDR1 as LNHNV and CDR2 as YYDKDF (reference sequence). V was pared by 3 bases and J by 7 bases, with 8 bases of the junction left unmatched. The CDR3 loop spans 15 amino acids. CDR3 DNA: TGTGCCACCAGCAGCTCCGGGACAGGGATGAATACGCAGTATTTT. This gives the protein CATSSSGTGMNTQYF.

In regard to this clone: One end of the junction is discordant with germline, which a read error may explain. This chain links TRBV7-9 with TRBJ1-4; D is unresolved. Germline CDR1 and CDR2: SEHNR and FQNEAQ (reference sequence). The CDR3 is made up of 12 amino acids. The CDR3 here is CSSRPDLGKLFF. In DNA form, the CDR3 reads TGTTCCAGCAGACCGGACTTAGGAAAACTGTTTTTT.

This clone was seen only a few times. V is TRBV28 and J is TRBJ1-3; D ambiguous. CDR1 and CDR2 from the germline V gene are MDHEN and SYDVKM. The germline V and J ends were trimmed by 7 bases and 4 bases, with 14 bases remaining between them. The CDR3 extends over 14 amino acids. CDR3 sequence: CASTPRNTGNTIYF. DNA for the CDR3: TGTGCCAGCACCCCTAGAAATACGGGAAACACCATATATTTT.

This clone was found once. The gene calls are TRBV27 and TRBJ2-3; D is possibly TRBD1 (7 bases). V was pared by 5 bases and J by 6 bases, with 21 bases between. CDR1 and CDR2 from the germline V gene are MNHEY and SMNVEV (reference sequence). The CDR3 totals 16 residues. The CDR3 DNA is TGTGCCAGCAGTCCCCCAGGGGGGATGAGCCCCGATACGCAGTATTTT. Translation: CASSPPGGMSPDTQYF.

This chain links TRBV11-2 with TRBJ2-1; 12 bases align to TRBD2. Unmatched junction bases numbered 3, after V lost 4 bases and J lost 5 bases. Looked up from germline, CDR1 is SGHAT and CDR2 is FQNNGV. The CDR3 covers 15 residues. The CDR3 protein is CASSSRLAGDNEQFF. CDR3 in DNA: TGTGCCAGCAGCTCGAGACTAGCGGGGGACAATGAGCAGTTCTTC.

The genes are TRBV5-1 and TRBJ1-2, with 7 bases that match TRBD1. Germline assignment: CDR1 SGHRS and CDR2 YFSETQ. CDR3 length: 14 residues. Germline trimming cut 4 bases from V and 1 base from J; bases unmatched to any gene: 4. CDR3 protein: CASSPGTVNYGYTF. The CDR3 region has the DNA TGCGCCAGCAGCCCCGGGACAGTTAACTATGGCTACACCTTC.

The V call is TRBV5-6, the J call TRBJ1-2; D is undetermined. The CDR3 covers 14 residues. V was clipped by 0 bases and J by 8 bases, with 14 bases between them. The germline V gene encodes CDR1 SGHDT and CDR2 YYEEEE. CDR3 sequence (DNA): TGTGCCAGCAGCTTGGAAAGGAAGGAGGTCGGCTACACCTTC. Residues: CASSLERKEVGYTF. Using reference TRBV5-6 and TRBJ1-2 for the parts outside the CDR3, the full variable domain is DAGVTQSPTHLIKTRGQQVTLRCSPKSGHDTVSWYQQALGQGPQFIFQYYEEEERQRGNFPDRFSGHQFPNYSSELNVNALLLGDSALYLCASSLERKEVGYTFGSGTRLTVV.

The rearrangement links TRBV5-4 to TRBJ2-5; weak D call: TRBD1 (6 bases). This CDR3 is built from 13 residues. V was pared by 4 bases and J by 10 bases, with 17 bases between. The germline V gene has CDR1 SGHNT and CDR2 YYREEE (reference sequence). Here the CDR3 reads CASSPIGTFDQYF. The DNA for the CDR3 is TGTGCCAGCAGCCCCATAGGGACATTTGACCAGTACTTC.

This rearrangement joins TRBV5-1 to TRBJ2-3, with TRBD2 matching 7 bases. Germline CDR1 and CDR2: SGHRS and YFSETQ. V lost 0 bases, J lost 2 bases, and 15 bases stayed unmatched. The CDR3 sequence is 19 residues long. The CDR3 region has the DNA TGCGCCAGCAGCTTGGGGCTAGCGGCCAAAAGCTCCCACACAGATACGCAGTATTTT. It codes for CASSLGLAAKSSHTDTQYF.